Reported below is one T cell receptor (beta chain). The antigen remains unidentified. Some clones are missing from TCRdb's copy, which holds only in-frame ones; the method was immunoSEQ multiplex PCR. The top ten hold about 30% of the sample, which has about 4,300 clones, around three quarters seen once. This specimen belongs to a study of somatic mutations in cytotoxic T cells in rheumatoid arthritis. For the study at large: Purity of nearly 100% was reached when some V beta antibody-stained T-cell populations were flow-sorted, including V beta1+ cells sequenced for TCRB. Study-level findings and limits: For rheumatoid arthritis patients, CD8+ clonality increased with age, whereas it did not in healthy controls.

J lost 7 bases, V lost 5 bases, and 8 bases had no gene match. CDR3 length: 16 residues. Germline V lookup: CDR1 MNHEY, CDR2 SMNVEV (reference sequence). The sequenced sample was CD8+ T cells sorted from blood. This sequence originates from a woman aged 60-75 years with rheumatoid arthritis. The J gene is TRBJ2-7, the V gene TRBV27; 16 nucleotides line up with TRBD2. The DNA of the CDR3 is TGTGCCAGCAGTCCGGGGACTAGCGGGGGGGTGAGAGAGCAGTACTTC. Translating it yields CASSPGTSGGVREQYF.